This TCR beta chain came from a study of identical twins. General study points: Conclusions came from cross-sectional statistical analysis, not from following the same donors.

In TCRdb, the 5' RACE reads were re-called with MiXCR into one record per CDR3 protein. The data hold 400,000 to 500,000 distinct CDR3 sequences, with approximately 17% observed a single time. Germline V gene lookup returns CDR1 SGHTA and CDR2 FQGNSA. V shed 4 bases and J shed 5 bases, with 11 bases lying between them. The CDR3 is made up of 13 amino acids. With no exceptions, donors were healthy Caucasians. This clonotype was seen just once. Its target is unknown. The clonotype originates from a man over 45 in good health. Input material: naive T cells sorted from blood. The rearrangement links TRBV7-2 to TRBJ2-5; D is possibly TRBD2 (6 bases). The CDR3 here is CASSSPGRETQYF. The CDR3 bases are TGTGCCAGCAGCTCCCCGGGGAGGGAGACCCAGTACTTC.